One sample yielded the 18 T cell receptor beta chains listed below, sequenced in a study of glioma-infiltrating T cells after dendritic cell vaccination. Assay: immunoSEQ multiplex PCR; the TCRdb copy retains only in-frame clones and omits some. The sample holds roughly 85,000 clones; 85% are singletons and the top ten take approximately 8%. The time point was: after dendritic cell vaccination, including at tumor progression/relapse. The sample consisted of blood, taken after dendritic cell vaccination. These receptors all come from a human donor with glioblastoma.

Notes on this clone: Other DNA sequences in this specimen translate into the identical CDR3. The CDR3 DNA follows: TGTGCCATCAGTGAGTCGATGGCAGGGTCCTACAATGAGCAGTTCTTC. Translating it yields CAISESMAGSYNEQFF. The chain carries TRBV10-3 and TRBJ2-1; TRBD1 might be the D (5 bases). The CDR3 contains 16 residues. CDR1 is ENHRY and CDR2 is SYGVKD in the germline V gene. Trimming removed 0 bases from V and 1 base from J, with 10 bases in between.

This chain uses TRBV7-2 with TRBJ2-7; 10 bases are shared with TRBD1. Germline lookup yields CDR1 SGHTA and CDR2 FQGNSA. The J segment lost 0 bases and the V segment lost 5 bases, leaving 7 bases of the junction unmatched. The CDR3 runs 16 residues. The CDR3 here is CASSPGTGAASYEQYF. The CDR3 nucleotides read TGTGCCAGCAGCCCCGGGACAGGGGCGGCCTCCTACGAGCAGTACTTC.

About this clone itself: Germline is not matched at one junction end, which may reflect a read error. This rearrangement joins TRBV7-9 to TRBJ2-6; 14 positions match TRBD2. There are 18 residues in the CDR3. Looked up from germline, CDR1 is SEHNR and CDR2 is FQNEAQ (reference sequence). The CDR3: CASSHGLAGGAGANILTF. CDR3 sequence (DNA): TGTGCCAGCAGCCACGGACTAGCGGGAGGAGCTGGGGCCAACATCCTGACTTTC.

This clone has only a few counts. The chain carries TRBV28 and TRBJ1-1; weak D call: TRBD1 (5 bases). The V and J ends lost 8 bases and 1 base respectively, with 17 bases between them. CDR1 MDHEN and CDR2 SYDVKM come from the germline V gene. The CDR3 extends over 15 amino acids. The CDR3 reads CASGLGVGKNTEAFF. The CDR3, as DNA: TGTGCCAGCGGACTAGGGGTCGGGAAGAACACTGAAGCTTTCTTT.

The genes are TRBV7-2 and TRBJ2-2; D may be TRBD1 (6 bases). Germline CDR1 SGHTA, CDR2 FQGNSA. The V gene lost 5 bases and the J gene lost 4 bases, with 17 bases spanning the gap. The CDR3 totals 16 residues. CDR3 residues: CASSQTGTIFTGELFF. In DNA form, the CDR3 reads TGTGCCAGCAGCCAGACCGGGACAATATTCACCGGGGAGCTGTTTTTT.

The rearrangement joins TRBV9 to TRBJ1-1; D uncertain. The germline CDR1 and CDR2 sequences are SGDLS and YYNGEE. The CDR3 spans 13 residues. V was trimmed by 0 bases and J by 3 bases, leaving 6 bases between them. CDR3 sequence reads: CASSVVTDTEAFF. CDR3 nucleotide sequence: TGTGCCAGCAGCGTAGTAACAGACACTGAAGCTTTCTTT.

The chain recombines TRBV29-1 with TRBJ1-5; D is ambiguous. CDR3 length: 12 amino acids. Germline-derived CDR1 and CDR2 are SQVTM and ANQGSEA. V was pared by 4 bases and J by 4 bases, with 8 bases between. CDR3 residues: CSVGARNQPQHF. The CDR3 nucleotides read TGCAGCGTTGGGGCCCGTAATCAGCCCCAGCATTTT.

The chain carries TRBV7-2 and TRBJ2-1, with 13 bases lining up with TRBD2. Germline V gene lookup returns CDR1 SGHTA and CDR2 FQGNSA. With V trimmed by 0 bases and J by 6 bases, 5 bases remained unmatched. The CDR3 is 17 amino acids. In DNA form, the CDR3 reads TGTGCCAGCAGCTTAGCCCGGACTAGCGGGGGACCCAATGAGCAGTTCTTC. The encoded protein is CASSLARTSGGPNEQFF.

This sequence joins TRBV5-6 and TRBJ2-1, with 14 bases fitting TRBD2. This CDR3 comprises 14 residues. J lost 11 bases, V lost 2 bases, and 3 bases had no gene match. Germline V lookup: CDR1 SGHDT, CDR2 YYEEEE. Here the CDR3 reads CASSFGTSGGQQFF. In DNA, the CDR3 is TGTGCCAGCAGCTTCGGGACTAGCGGGGGTCAGCAGTTCTTC.

The chain recombines TRBV18 with TRBJ2-7; D perhaps matches TRBD2 (5 bases). Germline V gene lookup returns CDR1 KGHSH and CDR2 LQKENI. CDR3 length: 13 residues. Deletions cut 3 bases from V and 5 bases from J, with 11 bases between. The CDR3 sequence is CASSPGRDNEQYF. CDR3 coding DNA: TGTGCCAGCTCACCCGGACGGGATAACGAGCAGTACTTC.

This chain uses TRBV28 with TRBJ2-7; D is perhaps TRBD2 (6 bases). Germline loops: CDR1 MDHEN, CDR2 SYDVKM. Trimming pared 6 bases from V and 3 bases from J, leaving 15 bases between. The CDR3 runs 14 residues. The CDR3 reads CASSELAGFYEQYF. The CDR3 nucleotides are TGTGCCAGCAGCGAACTAGCCGGTTTCTACGAGCAGTACTTC.

The chain carries TRBV30 and TRBJ2-1; 8 bases align to TRBD2. V was clipped by 3 bases and J by 3 bases; unmatched bases: 7. Germline V gene sequence: CDR1 GTSNPN, CDR2 SVGIG (reference sequence). This CDR3 has 15 amino acids. Written as DNA, the CDR3 is TGTGCCTGGAGGGGGCGGGCGGGGGGCTACAATGAGCAGTTCTTC. Its protein product is CAWRGRAGGYNEQFF.

This clone was seen once. V and J are TRBV7-8 and TRBJ1-3; 7 bases fit TRBD1. J was trimmed by 3 bases and V by 4 bases; bases with no gene match: 6. Germline V gene lookup returns CDR1 SGHVS and CDR2 FQNEAQ. This CDR3 contains 15 residues. The CDR3 DNA follows: TGTGCCAGCAGCTCCCCAAGACAGGGTGGAAACACCATATATTTT. Amino acid sequence: CASSSPRQGGNTIYF.

This clone has just one count. This CDR3 reads CASSLEGLRETQYF. In DNA form, the CDR3 reads TGTGCCAGCAGCCTGGAGGGCCTGCGGGAGACCCAGTACTTC. The chain is built from TRBV27 and TRBJ2-5, with D possibly being TRBD2 (6 bases). Germline assignment: CDR1 MNHEY and CDR2 SMNVEV (reference sequence). Between the trimmed V and J ends, which lost 6 bases and 5 bases, there was a span of 16 bases. The CDR3 totals 14 residues.

This clone has just one count. This chain joins TRBV29-1 and TRBJ2-3, with 7 positions matching TRBD2. CDR1 SQVTM and CDR2 ANQGSEA come from the germline V gene. The CDR3 runs to 15 residues. V lost 2 bases and J lost 2; bases outside the gene matches: 7. The CDR3 sequence is CSVEFPSGDTDTQYF. The DNA of the CDR3 is TGCAGCGTTGAATTCCCTAGCGGTGACACAGATACGCAGTATTTT.

The chain links TRBV7-9 to TRBJ1-1; 11 bases are shared with TRBD1. This CDR3 has 15 residues. Germline V gives CDR1 SEHNR, CDR2 FQNEAQ (reference sequence). With 6 bases clipped from V and 6 bases from J, the junction kept 9 bases outside the gene matches. CDR3 sequence (DNA): TGTGCCAGCAGTCTAGGACAGGGGGCATCGTCTGAAGCTTTCTTT. Translating it yields CASSLGQGASSEAFF.

The gene calls are TRBV6-5 and TRBJ1-2; 12 bases align to TRBD1. J gave up 9 bases and V 5 bases, and 10 bases lay outside the gene matches. CDR3 length equals 15 residues. Germline CDR1 reads MNHEY; CDR2 reads SVGAGI. Here the CDR3 DNA reads TGTGCCAGCAGTAAAGGGACAGGGGGCCTGTATCGCTACACCTTC. This sequence encodes CASSKGTGGLYRYTF.

This CDR3 reads CASSKGGYEQFF. CDR3 DNA sequence: TGTGCCAGCAGTAAAGGGGGCTATGAGCAGTTCTTC. This chain links TRBV2 with TRBJ2-1; TRBD1 aligns across 7 bases. The germline V gene encodes CDR1 SNHLY and CDR2 FYNNEI. This CDR3 contains 12 residues. J was trimmed by 8 bases and V by 5 bases; bases with no gene match: 3.